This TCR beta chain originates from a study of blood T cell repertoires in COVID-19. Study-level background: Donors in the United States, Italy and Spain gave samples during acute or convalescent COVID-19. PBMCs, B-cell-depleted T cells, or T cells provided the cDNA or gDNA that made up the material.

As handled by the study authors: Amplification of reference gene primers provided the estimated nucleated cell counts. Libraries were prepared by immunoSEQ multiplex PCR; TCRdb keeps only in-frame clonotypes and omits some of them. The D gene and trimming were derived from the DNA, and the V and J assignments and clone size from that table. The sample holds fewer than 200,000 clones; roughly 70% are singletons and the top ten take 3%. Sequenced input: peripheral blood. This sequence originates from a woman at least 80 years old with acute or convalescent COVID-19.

In DNA, the CDR3 is TGCGCCAGCAGCGAACAGGGGTCTAACTATGGCTACACCTTC. Its translation: CASSEQGSNYGYTF. The chain recombines TRBV5-1 with TRBJ1-2; TRBD1 matches at 7 bases. The J segment lost 0 bases and the V segment lost 4 bases, leaving 3 bases of the junction unmatched. The CDR3 is 14 amino acids. Germline CDR1 reads SGHRS; CDR2 reads YFSETQ.